The 20 T cell receptor beta chains given below trace back to one sample, sequenced in a study of cytomegalovirus exposure and HLA in healthy donors. The study ran its PCR with 60 Vbeta and 13 Jbeta primers. Sequencing used immunoSEQ multiplex PCR; TCRdb keeps in-frame clones, though not all of them. The sample contains 200,000 to 250,000 clones, approximately 81% of which appear only once. The sequenced sample consisted of PBMCs. These receptor sequences come from a human donor in good health.

J is TRBJ2-3 and V is TRBV5-1; TRBD1 might be the D (5 bases). CDR1 SGHRS and CDR2 YFSETQ come from the germline V gene. This CDR3 contains 18 residues. The V end lost 1 base, the J end lost 0 bases, and 18 bases lay between the germline ends. The CDR3 region is CASSLSTPTVRSTDTQYF. The CDR3 bases are TGCGCCAGCAGCTTGTCTACCCCGACAGTCCGTAGCACAGATACGCAGTATTTT.

The rearrangement uses TRBV6-1 and TRBJ1-1; D ambiguous. CDR3 length equals 10 residues. Germline-derived CDR1 and CDR2 are MNHNS and SASEGT. V was clipped by 6 bases and J by 6 bases, with 5 bases between them. CDR3 sequence reads: CASRRAEAFF. The CDR3 DNA reads TGTGCCAGCAGACGGGCTGAAGCTTTCTTT.

V and J are TRBV7-9 and TRBJ1-3; no definite D call. Trimming took 1 base from V and 4 from J, leaving 5 bases between them. There are 13 residues in the CDR3. Germline V gene data show CDR1 as SEHNR and CDR2 as FQNEAQ (reference sequence). The CDR3 sequence is CASSLVEGNTIYF. CDR3 sequence (DNA): TGTGCCAGCAGCTTAGTAGAAGGAAACACCATATATTTT.

The count of this clone is one. The rearrangement joins TRBV5-6 to TRBJ2-7; 9 bases agree with TRBD1. The CDR3 is made up of 16 amino acids. Germline CDR1 SGHDT, CDR2 YYEEEE. The trim removed 4 bases at V and 0 bases at J, leaving 8 bases unmatched. The CDR3 is CASSARRTGDSYEQYF. The CDR3 DNA reads as TGTGCCAGCAGCGCCCGGAGGACAGGGGACTCCTACGAGCAGTACTTC.

This chain links TRBV27 with TRBJ2-7, with D possibly matching TRBD1 (5 bases). V was shortened by 6 bases and J by 4 bases, with 19 bases between the two germline ends. The CDR3 extends over 15 amino acids. In germline, CDR1 is MNHEY, CDR2 SMNVEV (reference sequence). CDR3 residues: CASSMFRGVMYEQYF. CDR3 coding DNA: TGTGCCAGCAGCATGTTTAGGGGCGTTATGTACGAGCAGTACTTC.

This chain uses TRBV9 with TRBJ2-2; 7 positions match TRBD2. V lost 3 bases and J lost 3; bases outside the gene matches: 8. CDR1 and CDR2 from the germline V gene are SGDLS and YYNGEE. CDR3 length: 16 amino acids. CDR3 residues: CASSGEAGPDTGELFF. The CDR3 bases are TGTGCCAGCAGCGGGGAAGCGGGACCCGACACCGGGGAGCTGTTTTTT.

The chain carries TRBV28 and TRBJ2-2; 8 bases line up with TRBD2. Germline trimming cut 4 bases from V and 0 bases from J; bases unmatched to any gene: 7. Germline V CDR1 and CDR2: MDHEN, SYDVKM. The CDR3 consists of 17 residues. The CDR3 here is CASSSPASGSNTGELFF. DNA for the CDR3: TGTGCCAGCAGTTCGCCAGCTAGCGGGTCGAACACCGGGGAGCTGTTTTTT.

V and J are TRBV25-1 and TRBJ2-1, with 7 bases identical to TRBD2. V shed 4 bases, J shed 9 bases, and the junction held 15 bases outside the gene matches. The CDR3 extends over 16 amino acids. Germline loops: CDR1 MGHDK, CDR2 SYGVNS. The CDR3 region has the DNA TGTGCCAGCAGTGTGGGTATGCATGGACTAGTCACTGAGCAGTTCTTC. It translates to CASSVGMHGLVTEQFF.

The gene calls are TRBV7-9 and TRBJ2-2; D is perhaps TRBD1 (5 bases). Trimming shortened V by 3 bases and J by 0 bases, and 11 bases separated the two germline ends. Per the germline V gene, CDR1 is SEHNR and CDR2 is FQNEAQ (reference sequence). There are 16 residues in the CDR3. In nucleotides, the CDR3 is TGTGCCAGCAGCTTTGTTCAGGGAACGAACACCGGGGAGCTGTTTTTT. It encodes CASSFVQGTNTGELFF.

The chain has TRBV6-5 and TRBJ1-2; D perhaps matches TRBD1 (5 bases). This CDR3 comprises 13 residues. Germline V lookup: CDR1 MNHEY, CDR2 SVGAGI. The V gene lost 8 bases and the J gene lost 3 bases, with 13 bases spanning the gap. Written as DNA, the CDR3 is TGTGCCAGCCGGGGGGGAGGGGACTATGGCTACACCTTC. Its translation: CASRGGGDYGYTF.

The chain is built from TRBV4-2 and TRBJ2-3, with 12 bases identical to TRBD1. This CDR3 contains 17 residues. The V gene end was trimmed by 1 base and the J gene end by 5 bases; junction bases not matched to a gene: 7. Germline V gene lookup returns CDR1 LGHNA and CDR2 YNFKEQ. The CDR3 nucleotides read TGTGCCAGCAGCCAAGCTACAGGGACAGGGGGCCTAGATACGCAGTATTTT. Translated, it gives CASSQATGTGGLDTQYF.

CDR3 sequence (DNA): TGTGCCAGCAGCAGGGACAGGTCCAGAGATACGCAGTATTTT. It yields the protein CASSRDRSRDTQYF. The chain is built from TRBV5-4 and TRBJ2-3; 8 bases map to TRBD1. The V and J ends lost 4 bases and 5 bases, in that order; junction bases with no gene match: 6. This CDR3 is built from 14 residues. The V gene's germline CDR1 is SGHNT and CDR2 YYREEE (reference sequence). Complete variable domain (other parts from reference TRBV5-4 and TRBJ2-3): ETGVTQSPTHLIKTRGQQVTLRCSSQSGHNTVSWYQQALGQGPQFIFQYYREEENGRGNFPPRFSGLQFPNYSSELNVNALELDDSALYLCASSRDRSRDTQYFGPGTRLTVL.

The rearrangement uses TRBV10-3 and TRBJ2-1; D unclear. V shed 0 bases and J shed 6 bases, with 12 bases lying between them. The germline CDR1 and CDR2 sequences are ENHRY and SYGVKD. This CDR3 has 15 amino acids. CDR3 DNA sequence: TGTGCCATCAGTGAGTCGGAACTACCCCCCAATGAGCAGTTCTTC. This encodes CAISESELPPNEQFF.

The chain joins TRBV6-6 to TRBJ2-3; TRBD2 agrees at 7 bases. The trim removed 6 bases at V and 2 bases at J, leaving 5 bases unmatched. CDR1 MNHNY and CDR2 SVGAGI come from the germline V gene (reference sequence). There are 14 residues in the CDR3. This CDR3 reads CASRKAGATDTQYF. The CDR3 DNA follows: TGTGCCAGCAGGAAGGCGGGAGCCACAGATACGCAGTATTTT.

This clone appeared a few times. This sequence joins TRBV15 and TRBJ2-7, with 7 bases matching TRBD1. The CDR3 has 14 residues. Germline trimming cut 3 bases from V and 3 bases from J; bases unmatched to any gene: 5. Germline CDR1 is LNHNV and CDR2 is YYDKDF (reference sequence). DNA for the CDR3: TGTGCCACCAGCAGCGGGGACAGCCGCTACGAGCAGTACTTC. It yields the protein CATSSGDSRYEQYF. Based on the CDR3 plus reference TRBV15 and TRBJ2-7, the full variable domain is DAMVIQNPRYQVTQFGKPVTLSCSQTLNHNVMYWYQQKSSQAPKLLFHYYDKDFNNEADTPDNFQSRRPNTSFCFLDIRSPGLGDTAMYLCATSSGDSRYEQYFGPGTRLTVT.

The chain has TRBV30 and TRBJ2-1, with 10 nucleotides matching TRBD1. Germline V gene lookup returns CDR1 GTSNPN and CDR2 SVGIG (reference sequence). The CDR3 sequence is 16 residues long. V dropped 0 bases and J dropped 3; count of bases not matched to a gene: 5. CDR3 nucleotide sequence: TGTGCCTGGAGTGTTGGGGGACAGGGGTTCTACAATGAGCAGTTCTTC. Translated, it gives CAWSVGGQGFYNEQFF.

This chain joins TRBV5-1 and TRBJ2-3, with 10 bases that match TRBD1. CDR3 length: 13 residues. V trimming: 4 bases; J trimming: 10 bases; junction bases outside the gene matches: 6. Germline V CDR1 and CDR2: SGHRS, YFSETQ. The CDR3 DNA is TGCGCCAGCAGCCTATACGGACAGGGGGCGCAGTATTTT. It encodes CASSLYGQGAQYF.

The rearrangement uses TRBV7-9 and TRBJ2-7; D remains unclear. Trimming shortened V by 2 bases and J by 4 bases, and 15 bases separated the two germline ends. Germline V gives CDR1 SEHNR, CDR2 FQNEAQ (reference sequence). The CDR3 loop spans 15 amino acids. CDR3 sequence: CASSLNTSPSYEQYF. The CDR3 region has the DNA TGTGCCAGCAGCTTAAACACCTCCCCATCATACGAGCAGTACTTC.

With respect to this clone: One end of the junction does not line up with germline, which may come from a read error. The chain combines TRBV28 with TRBJ2-5; D remains ambiguous. Germline CDR1 is MDHEN and CDR2 is SYDVKM. This CDR3 region has 15 residues. CDR3 in amino acids: CASSATGSNQGTQYF. The DNA for the CDR3 is TGTGCCAGCAGCGCGACTGGCTCAAATCAAGGGACCCAGTACTTC.

The V and J genes are TRBV27 and TRBJ2-7, with a possible D match to TRBD2 (6 bases). The ends were cut back, 4 bases at V and 2 bases at J, with 9 bases in the middle. This CDR3 region has 13 residues. Germline CDR1 MNHEY, CDR2 SMNVEV (reference sequence). The CDR3 DNA reads as TGTGCCAGCAGTTATAGCGGTGCCTACGAGCAGTACTTC. Protein sequence: CASSYSGAYEQYF.